These T cell receptor beta chains were read from a single sample in a study of cytotoxic CD8 clonotypes in ibrutinib-treated CLL. Data came from immunoSEQ multiplex PCR; TCRdb stores just in-frame clones and leaves some out. Of more than 300,000 clones listed, around four fifths are singletons. The starting material was PBMCs, obtained before ibrutinib treatment. All receptors derive from a human donor with chronic lymphocytic leukemia. Each CDR3 is given with its conserved first and last residue. The order of the fields is CDR3 protein, V gene.

CASSVVPQARGAFF	TRBV9
CASSLMGPWEQYF	TRBV7-2
CASSHHDRPGNYGYTF	TRBV4-2
CASSQMLAGRYEQYF	TRBV4-3
CASSFSGPDNEQFF	TRBV27
CASSQGLVSTDTQYF	TRBV4-3
CASSLAPGNEKLFF	TRBV5-1
CASSPAAEQYF	TRBV10-2
CASSPGLALETQYF	TRBV5-1
CASRLDRLRAQYF	TRBV12-2
CASSLENFGRGYWGTEAFF	TRBV5-1
CALSQGTTGELFF	TRBV30
CASSLGRGGNTEAFF	TRBV7-2
CASSFSRRETEAFF	TRBV7-9
CASSLASGQGSGANVLTF	TRBV5-1
CTQTGGDWVSEKLFF	TRBV23-1
CASSPTGTSGNTIYF	TRBV7-2
CASSYSRRTTGELFF	TRBV6-5
CASSQDLVLGRGAGNEQFF	TRBV4-3
CASTRVPPGDTQYF	TRBV6-1
CASSFHGREDNQPQHF	TRBV28
CASSQDSGTYTEAFF	TRBV4-2
CASTPGQVVAGELFF	TRBV6-1
CAWTSGTGKLFF	TRBV30
CASRTPGTGVHEQYF	TRBV6-5
CAWNRGQGINEQFF	TRBV30
CAWSLGHYYGYTF	TRBV30
CASSQYQTGFMNTEAFF	TRBV5-1
CASGFSGRGLGEQFF	TRBV27
CASRDPGLESYNEQFF	TRBV5-4
CATSPSGKRADTQYF	TRBV11-2
CASSPNINYGYTF	TRBV25-1
CASSLAGINTEAFF	TRBV11-2
CASSTTQGQPQHF	TRBV7-3
CASSLQGSGELFF	TRBV2
CASSLMGRPRDSEQFF	TRBV7-8
CASPRASGELFF	TRBV7-9
CASSLNRDSVYGYTF	TRBV7-2
CASSSSASGYTF	TRBV28
CASTINSGLAGVEQFF	TRBV5-4
CASSQVRTATYEQYF	TRBV4-3
CASHIGDRVGYGYTF	TRBV25-1
CASSLSGTNTYEQYF	TRBV5-1
CASSTGHGEKLFF	TRBV28
CASSLGASTDTQYF	TRBV10-1
CASSSRLAGDHEQFF	TRBV5-6
CASSQHLIGPGHQETQYF	TRBV4-3
CAISARLAGERSNEQFF	TRBV10-3
CAISDPGVAKNIQYF	TRBV10-3
CASSPGPHRGNEKLFF	TRBV18
CASSVTGKADTQYF	TRBV9
CASSVVREGLDTQYF	TRBV9
CASLDRGGFNEAFF	TRBV6-5
CASSPGTSGPYEQYF	TRBV18
CATFRTSGRAVGYEQYF	TRBV23-1
CATSRGGGYTEAFF	TRBV15
CASSLGSSGDYEQYF	TRBV5-1
CASSVIAGGSYNEQFF	TRBV9
CASSPVTEYEQYF	TRBV5-5
CASSESSGEQYF	TRBV10-1